This TCR beta chain was identified during a study of cytomegalovirus exposure and HLA in healthy donors. Overall study findings and caveats: One later analysis reportedly identified an Asian-associated ancestry cluster that showed fewer N-insertions than the approximately 670-donor mean.

This CDR3 region has 16 residues. Trimming took off 4 bases at V and 0 bases at J, with 13 bases between the two ends. Germline V gives CDR1 SGHRS, CDR2 YFSETQ. 13 Jbeta primers and 60 Vbeta primers were used for the PCR. Data came from immunoSEQ multiplex PCR; TCRdb stores just in-frame clones and leaves some out. This sample contains about 140,000 clones. Comment on this clone: What it binds is unknown.

The receptor was isolated from a man aged 35 to 55 in good health and CMV-seronegative. The specimen was PBMCs. V is TRBV5-1 and J is TRBJ1-4, with D perhaps TRBD1 (5 bases). CDR3 nucleotides: TGCGCCAGCAGCGCCGGCGGGGCCTCAACTAATGAAAAACTGTTTTTT. Protein product: CASSAGGASTNEKLFF.